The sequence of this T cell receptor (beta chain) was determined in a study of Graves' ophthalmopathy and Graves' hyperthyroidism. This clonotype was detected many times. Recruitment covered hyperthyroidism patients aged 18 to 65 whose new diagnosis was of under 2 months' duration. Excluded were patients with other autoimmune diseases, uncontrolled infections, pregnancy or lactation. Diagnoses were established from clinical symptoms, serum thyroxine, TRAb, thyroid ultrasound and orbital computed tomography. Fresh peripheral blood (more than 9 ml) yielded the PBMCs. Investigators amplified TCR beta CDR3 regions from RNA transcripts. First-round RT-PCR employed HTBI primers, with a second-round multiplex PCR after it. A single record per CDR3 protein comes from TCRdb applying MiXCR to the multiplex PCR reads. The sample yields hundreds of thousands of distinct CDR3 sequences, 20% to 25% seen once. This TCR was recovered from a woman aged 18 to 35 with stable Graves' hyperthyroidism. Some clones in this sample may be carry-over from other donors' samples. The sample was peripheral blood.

In DNA form, the CDR3 reads TGTGCCAGCAGCAACGGGGGACAGGGTAAATATGGCTACACCTTC. Amino acids: CASSNGGQGKYGYTF. The chain carries TRBV11-1 and TRBJ1-2; TRBD1 agrees at 9 bases. Germline CDR1 is SGHAT and CDR2 is FQDESV (reference sequence). This CDR3 contains 15 residues. V lost 5 bases and J lost 5; bases outside the gene matches: 9.